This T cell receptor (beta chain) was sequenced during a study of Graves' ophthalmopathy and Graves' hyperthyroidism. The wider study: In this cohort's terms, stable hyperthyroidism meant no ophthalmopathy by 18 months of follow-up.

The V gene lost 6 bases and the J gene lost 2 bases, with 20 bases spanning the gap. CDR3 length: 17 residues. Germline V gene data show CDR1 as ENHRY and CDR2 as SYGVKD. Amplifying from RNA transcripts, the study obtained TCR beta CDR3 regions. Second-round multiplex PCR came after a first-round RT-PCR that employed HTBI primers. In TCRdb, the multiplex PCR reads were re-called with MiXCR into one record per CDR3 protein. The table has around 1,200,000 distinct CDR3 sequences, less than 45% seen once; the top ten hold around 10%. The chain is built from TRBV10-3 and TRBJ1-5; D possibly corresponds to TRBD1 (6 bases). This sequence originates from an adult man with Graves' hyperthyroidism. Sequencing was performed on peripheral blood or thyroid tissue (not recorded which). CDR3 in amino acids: CAISRQGDTGGNQPQHF. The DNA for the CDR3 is TGTGCCATCAGCAGACAAGGGGACACTGGCGGCAATCAGCCCCAGCATTTT.